These 5 T cell receptor beta chains were sequenced from one sample in a study of cytomegalovirus exposure and HLA in healthy donors. 60 Vbeta and 13 Jbeta primers were used in PCR. Method: immunoSEQ multiplex PCR; TCRdb's copy keeps in-frame clones and lacks some. This sample has about 120,000 clones, with roughly 80% found just once. What was sequenced was PBMCs. The receptors were gathered from a male donor in good health and CMV-seronegative.

V and J are TRBV29-1 and TRBJ1-1, with 11 nucleotides matching TRBD1. This CDR3 is built from 15 residues. V was pared by 5 bases and J by 0 bases, with 5 bases of the junction left unmatched. Germline CDR1 reads SQVTM; CDR2 reads ANQGSEA. The CDR3 DNA reads as TGCAGCGTTTCCGGGACAGGGGGAATGAACACTGAAGCTTTCTTT. It translates to CSVSGTGGMNTEAFF.

The rearrangement links TRBV10-3 to TRBJ2-2; 8 bases map to TRBD2. CDR1 is ENHRY, CDR2 SYGVKD, per germline. This CDR3 contains 16 residues. J gave up 3 bases and V 2 bases, and 5 bases lay outside the gene matches. CDR3 in DNA: TGTGCCATCAGTGAGACGGGAGGGTGGGACACCGGGGAGCTGTTTTTT. As protein: CAISETGGWDTGELFF.

The chain employs TRBV11-2 and TRBJ2-7; possibly TRBD2 for D (6 bases). The CDR3 consists of 15 residues. Germline CDR1 SGHAT, CDR2 FQNNGV. The germline V and J ends were trimmed by 6 bases and 2 bases, with 17 bases remaining between them. CDR3 in DNA: TGTGCCAGCAGGGCGGGGTGGGACGGGACCTACGAGCAGTACTTC. This encodes CASRAGWDGTYEQYF.

The V call is TRBV19, the J call TRBJ1-2, with TRBD1 matching over 10 bases. The germline V gene encodes CDR1 LNHDA and CDR2 SQIVND (reference sequence). Losses at the gene ends were 6 bases for V and 4 bases for J; bases not matched to a gene: 8. This CDR3 is 15 amino acids long. The CDR3 DNA reads as TGTGCCAGTAGCAATGACAGGGGGCGCGCCTATGGCTACACCTTC. It is translated as CASSNDRGRAYGYTF.

The chain employs TRBV5-4 and TRBJ2-7, with 8 positions matching TRBD1. Germline CDR1 SGHNT, CDR2 YYREEE (reference sequence). The CDR3 contains 14 residues. After removal of 4 bases from V and 7 bases from J, the junction contained 10 bases not matched to a gene. The CDR3 coding sequence is TGTGCCAGCAGCGTCAAGACAGGGGCCGGGGAGCAGTACTTC. Amino acids: CASSVKTGAGEQYF.